The present T cell receptor (beta chain) was sequenced within a study of cytomegalovirus exposure and HLA in healthy donors. Study-level information: Genotyping of 400 or so donors showed that about 79% belonged to the Caucasian-associated ancestry cluster.

Amplification used 60 Vbeta primers and 13 Jbeta primers. The method was immunoSEQ multiplex PCR; TCRdb's version includes in-frame clones alone and lacks a portion of them. The data show about 160,000 clones, with less than 80% seen just once and 4.3% held by the top ten. The TCR sequence derives from a man in his forties in good health and CMV-seronegative. The sample was PBMCs.

CDR3 DNA: TGTGCCAGCAGCTTAGTTGCGGGGGGTCAACGAATCAACAATGAGCAGTTCTTC. It yields the protein CASSLVAGGQRINNEQFF. The V gene is TRBV7-8, the J gene TRBJ2-1, with 8 nucleotides matching TRBD2. CDR1 and CDR2 (germline): SGHVS, FQNEAQ. V shed 1 base, J shed 5 bases, and the junction held 13 bases outside the gene matches. The CDR3 has 18 residues.